This T cell receptor (beta chain) was recovered during a study of blood T cell repertoires in COVID-19. Overall study context: PBMCs, B-cell-depleted T cells, or T cells provided the cDNA or gDNA that made up the material.

The CDR3 contains 14 residues. V lost 4 bases and J lost 4, with 14 bases in between. Germline-derived CDR1 and CDR2 are SGHNT and YYREEE (reference sequence). Source study methods: Nucleated cell counts were estimated from reference gene primer amplification. TCRdb's table, derived via immunoSEQ multiplex PCR, lists solely in-frame clones and lacks some. Clone size and the V and J calls come from that table; the DNA yielded D and trimming. The sample records hundreds of thousands of clones, 85% to 90% being singletons. Source material: peripheral blood. This chain joins TRBV5-4 and TRBJ2-5, with D possibly TRBD2 on 5 matching bases. This TCR derives from a young woman with acute or convalescent COVID-19. CDR3 sequence (DNA): TGTGCCAGCAGCGCGCCCCACCGGGGAGAGACCCAGTACTTC. Its protein product is CASSAPHRGETQYF.